The 3 T cell receptor beta chains listed next were all sequenced from one sample in a study of identical twins. MiXCR, applied by TCRdb to the 5' RACE reads, yields one record per CDR3 protein. Here the sample spans roughly 260,000 distinct CDR3 sequences, 6% to 8% being singletons. These data were also reused for a study on yellow fever vaccine responses in identical twins.

Source material: CD8+ T cells sorted from blood. Every receptor here comes from a woman under 30 in good health.

This clonotype was recorded at least ten times. J is TRBJ1-6 and V is TRBV10-2; 10 positions match TRBD1. The CDR3 sequence is 15 residues long. J gave up 10 bases and V 3 bases, and 6 bases lay outside the gene matches. CDR1 is WSHSY and CDR2 is SAAADI in the germline V gene. As DNA, the CDR3 is TGCGCCAGCAGTGAAGGCGGGACAGGGGAATCACCCCTCCACTTT. Its translation is CASSEGGTGESPLHF.

This clonotype showed up just a few times. V usage is TRBV7-8 and J usage is TRBJ1-2; 7 positions match TRBD1. This CDR3 comprises 15 residues. V lost 8 bases, J lost 5 bases, and 14 bases stayed unmatched. Germline CDR1 reads SGHVS; CDR2 reads FQNEAQ. In DNA form, the CDR3 reads TGTGCCAGCTATGCTCCGGGACAGCGGCATTATGGCTACACCTTC. Encoded protein: CASYAPGQRHYGYTF.

This clonotype was counted a few times. The chain joins TRBV29-1 to TRBJ1-1; the D gene is possibly TRBD1 (5 bases). Germline V gene sequence: CDR1 SQVTM, CDR2 ANQGSEA. The germline V and J ends were trimmed by 7 bases and 4 bases, with 13 bases remaining between them. The CDR3 is 12 amino acids. The CDR3 DNA reads TGCAGCGAAGGCAGGGAGAGCACTGAAGCTTTCTTT. It translates to CSEGRESTEAFF. Combining the CDR3 with reference TRBV29-1 and TRBJ1-1 gives the whole variable domain SAVISQKPSRDICQRGTSLTIQCQVDSQVTMMFWYRQQPGQSLTLIATANQGSEATYESGFVIDKFPISRPNLTFSTLTVSNMSPEDSSIYLCSEGRESTEAFFGQGTRLTVV.